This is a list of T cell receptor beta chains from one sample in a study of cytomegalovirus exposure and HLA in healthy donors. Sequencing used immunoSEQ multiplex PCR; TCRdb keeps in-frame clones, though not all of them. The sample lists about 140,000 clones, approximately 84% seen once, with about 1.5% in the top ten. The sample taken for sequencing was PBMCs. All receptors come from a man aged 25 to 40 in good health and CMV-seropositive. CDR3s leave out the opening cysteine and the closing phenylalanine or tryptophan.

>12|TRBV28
ASSFLTVNYEQY
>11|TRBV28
ASSFSGDEKLF
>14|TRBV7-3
ASSLSSGRPGDEQF
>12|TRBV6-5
ASSLEGSGNTIY
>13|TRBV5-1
ASSLAGTSGEKLF
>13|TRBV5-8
ASSLGFSTNYGYT
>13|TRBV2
ASSEVAEFGNTIY
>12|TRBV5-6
ASSPSGAYNEQF
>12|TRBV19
ASSIRGSKNIQY
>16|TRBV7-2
ASSSYGQGAVGANVLT
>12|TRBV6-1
AGHWGTGVRGYT
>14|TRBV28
ASRSGQGGMNTEAF
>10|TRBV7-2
ASSLQGYEQY
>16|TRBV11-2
ASSLGASGRLQLGEQF
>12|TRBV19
ASSIRGVGTEAF
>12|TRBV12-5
ASGLGTGVQPQH
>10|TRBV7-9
SSSSGDYGYT
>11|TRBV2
ASSEAGGAEQF
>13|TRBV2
ASRRLAGGGETQY
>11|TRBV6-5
ASSYSADYGYT
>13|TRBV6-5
ASSRSGTGESPLH
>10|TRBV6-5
ASSPRRDEQY
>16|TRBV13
ASSLNRGQALAKNIQY
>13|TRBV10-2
ASSATGVSNQPQH
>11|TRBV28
ASSLSQGLEAF
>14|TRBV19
ASSMRGDRLNTEAF
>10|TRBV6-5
ASMATGNTIY
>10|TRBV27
ATWGLNTEAF
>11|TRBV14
ASSPGQGRTQY
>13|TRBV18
ASSPDYLYQETQY
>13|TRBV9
ASSPTSGPNQPQH
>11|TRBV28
ASRGGAYSPLH
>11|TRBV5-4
ASSLPNTGELF
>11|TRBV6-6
ASSSRQGYEQY
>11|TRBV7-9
ASSLGTADEQF